This T cell receptor beta chain appears in the sequencing data of a study of T-cell reconstitution after alpha-beta-depleted transplantation in children. Study findings and constraints: The study traced high day-60 TCRbeta diversity in some patients to surviving recipient T cells and thymic progenitors. At one year after transplant, newly produced T cells mostly accounted for T-cell counts and diversity. Approximately two months post-transplant, alpha-beta T cells reportedly originated from several hundred expanded graft clones.

For TCRbeta, the library was prepared with unique molecular identifiers. A single record per CDR3 protein comes from TCRdb applying MiXCR to the PCR reads. This sample has approximately 500,000 distinct CDR3 sequences, with over 20% found just once. The length of the CDR3 is 13 residues. Germline V gene data show CDR1 as SGHTA and CDR2 as FQGNSA. The V end was cut by 3 bases, the J end by 1 base, with 7 bases between. In its sample, this clonotype was seen a few times. Antigen: not known. The chain carries TRBV7-2 and TRBJ2-7; D ambiguous. Source: PBMCs, taken before TCRalphabeta/CD19-depleted stem cell transplant. The clonotype originates from a boy less than two years old with Wiskott-Aldrich syndrome, due to receive a stem cell transplant. CDR3 DNA sequence: TGTGCCAGCAGCTTGGTCAGGTCCTACGAGCAGTACTTC. It encodes CASSLVRSYEQYF.